The entry that follows covers one T cell receptor beta chain sequence. The target antigen is unknown. This CDR3 contains 14 residues. Deletions cut 4 bases from V and 4 bases from J, with 10 bases between. Germline V gene data show CDR1 as SNHLY and CDR2 as FYNNEI. TCRdb fed the 5' RACE reads into MiXCR, producing one record per CDR3 protein. The sample gives a few hundred thousand distinct CDR3 sequences, roughly 3.3% of which show up once; approximately 3% is in the top ten. The data were taken from a study of T cells after yellow fever vaccination. General study findings and limits: Abundant bulk-population clonotypes could contaminate the FACS-sorted repertoires. Boosting was followed by the reappearance of most primary-vaccination clones (approximately 95% CD4, under 90% CD8).

This chain joins TRBV2 and TRBJ2-2, with a weak D call TRBD1 (6 bases). The sample consisted of CD4+ T cells sorted from PBMCs, taken 10 days after the yellow fever booster vaccination. The source of this sequence is a man younger than 35 who received the YFV17D yellow fever vaccine. CDR3 sequence: CASSGTASTGELFF. CDR3 in DNA: TGTGCCAGCAGTGGGACAGCTTCCACCGGGGAGCTGTTTTTT.